The 21 T cell receptor beta chains given below trace back to one sample, sequenced in a study of OX40 agonist ivuxolimab in advanced cancers. The assay was immunoSEQ multiplex PCR, and TCRdb's table has in-frame clones only and misses some. The data show around 150,000 clones, less than 95% seen once. Sequences were derived from CD4+ or CD8+ T cells sorted from blood, sampled in a trial of the OX40 agonist ivuxolimab. The receptors stem from an adult with an advanced solid tumor such as melanoma, head and neck, liver or kidney cancer.

This rearrangement joins TRBV6-1 to TRBJ2-1; 12 positions match TRBD2. This CDR3 has 15 amino acids. After removal of 2 bases from V and 7 bases from J, the junction contained 3 bases not matched to a gene. Germline CDR1 MNHNS, CDR2 SASEGT. The CDR3 DNA reads TGTGCCAGCAGTGAACCCACTAGCGGGAGGAATGAGCAGTTCTTC. Protein: CASSEPTSGRNEQFF.

The gene calls are TRBV7-6 and TRBJ2-1, with TRBD1 matching over 8 bases. The CDR3 loop spans 13 amino acids. Per germline, CDR1 SGHVS and CDR2 FNYEAQ. The V and J ends lost 6 bases and 8 bases, in that order; junction bases with no gene match: 6. CDR3 DNA sequence: TGTGCCAGCAGAAAAGACAGGGGACATGAGCAGTTCTTC. Protein: CASRKDRGHEQFF. The full variable domain, rest sourced from reference TRBV7-6 and TRBJ2-1, is GAGVSQSPRYKVTKRGQDVALRCDPISGHVSLYWYRQALGQGPEFLTYFNYEAQQDKSGLPNDRFSAERPEGSISTLTIQRTEQRDSAMYRCASRKDRGHEQFFGPGTRLTVL.

The V gene is TRBV9, the J gene TRBJ1-1, with a tentative D call TRBD1 (5 bases). V lost 4 bases to trimming and J lost 5 bases, with 18 bases between them. The germline gives CDR1 SGDLS, CDR2 YYNGEE. This CDR3 has 15 residues. CDR3 loop: CASSPRRVGGTEAFF. Here the CDR3 DNA reads TGTGCCAGCAGCCCCAGGAGGGTCGGGGGGACTGAAGCTTTCTTT.

J is TRBJ2-7 and V is TRBV5-4, with a possible D match to TRBD2 (5 bases). Germline lookup yields CDR1 SGHNT and CDR2 YYREEE (reference sequence). Trimming shortened V by 0 bases and J by 4 bases, and 17 bases separated the two germline ends. CDR3 length: 16 amino acids. Here the CDR3 reads CASSLGERSVLYEQYF. CDR3 bases: TGTGCCAGCAGCTTGGGGGAGCGTAGCGTTCTGTACGAGCAGTACTTC.

The rearrangement links TRBV14 to TRBJ2-1; D perhaps matches TRBD2 (6 bases). This CDR3 comprises 14 residues. In germline, CDR1 is SGHDN, CDR2 FVKESK. The germline V and J ends were trimmed by 2 bases and 9 bases, with 14 bases remaining between them. The CDR3 coding sequence is TGTGCCAGCAGCCAATTGACGGGAGTCGGTGAGCAGTTCTTC. This gives the protein CASSQLTGVGEQFF. The whole variable domain, remainder taken from reference TRBV14 and TRBJ2-1, is EAGVTQFPSHSVIEKGQTVTLRCDPISGHDNLYWYRRVMGKEIKFLLHFVKESKQDESGMPNNRFLAERTGGTYSTLKVQPAELEDSGVYFCASSQLTGVGEQFFGPGTRLTVL.

This chain links TRBV9 with TRBJ1-1, with TRBD1 identical over 7 bases. The CDR3 has 14 amino acids. Germline-derived CDR1 and CDR2 are SGDLS and YYNGEE. Trimming at V came to 4 bases and at J to 2 bases, leaving 5 bases not matched to a gene. CDR3 nucleotides: TGTGCCAGCAGCTCTTGGGACAGTAACACTGAAGCTTTCTTT. This sequence encodes CASSSWDSNTEAFF. The full variable domain, its missing parts supplied by reference TRBV9 and TRBJ1-1, is DSGVTQTPKHLITATGQRVTLRCSPRSGDLSVYWYQQSLDQGLQFLIQYYNGEERAKGNILERFSAQQFPDLHSELNLSSLELGDSALYFCASSSWDSNTEAFFGQGTRLTVV.

This clone was found once. The chain recombines TRBV30 with TRBJ2-7, with D possibly being TRBD1 (5 bases). Looked up from germline, CDR1 is GTSNPN and CDR2 is SVGIG (reference sequence). Trimming took 8 bases from V and 5 from J, leaving 16 bases between them. This CDR3 is 12 amino acids long. Here the CDR3 DNA reads TGTGCCCTACTCCGACAGAAGAACGAGCAGTACTTC. This sequence encodes CALLRQKNEQYF.

The rearrangement links TRBV5-1 to TRBJ1-3; D is possibly TRBD1 (5 bases). From germline, CDR1 is SGHRS and CDR2 YFSETQ. This CDR3 has 15 amino acids. V lost 4 bases, J lost 3 bases, and 14 bases lay in between. In nucleotides, the CDR3 is TGCGCCAGCAGCGTTGGAGTGACAGATGGAAACACCATATATTTT. It is translated as CASSVGVTDGNTIYF.

The rearrangement links TRBV5-1 to TRBJ1-3; 9 positions agree with TRBD1. Germline CDR1 is SGHRS and CDR2 is YFSETQ. Trimming cost V 7 bases and J 1 base; bases outside gene matches: 0. The CDR3 consists of 13 residues. CDR3 protein: CASGTGSGNTIYF. The CDR3 bases are TGCGCCAGCGGGACAGGGTCTGGAAACACCATATATTTT. The full variable domain, its missing parts supplied by reference TRBV5-1 and TRBJ1-3, is KAGVTQTPRYLIKTRGQQVTLSCSPISGHRSVSWYQQTPGQGLQFLFEYFSETQRNKGNFPGRFSGRQFSNSRSEMNVSTLELGDSALYLCASGTGSGNTIYFGEGSWLTVV.

At least ten counts were recorded for this clone. The rearrangement uses TRBV15 and TRBJ1-1, with D unclear. The CDR3 is 13 residues long. Per the germline V gene, CDR1 is LNHNV and CDR2 is YYDKDF (reference sequence). The V gene lost 0 bases and the J gene lost 1 base, with 3 bases spanning the gap. CDR3 nucleotides: TGTGCCACCAGCAGAGACACGAACACTGAAGCTTTCTTT. Its protein is CATSRDTNTEAFF.

The rearrangement joins TRBV5-6 to TRBJ1-4, with 8 positions matching TRBD1. The CDR3 runs 16 residues. V shed 1 base and J 0 bases; nucleotides not matched to a gene: 2. Germline V gives CDR1 SGHDT, CDR2 YYEEEE. The CDR3 loop reads CASSLQGAATNEKLFF. The CDR3 DNA follows: TGTGCCAGCAGCTTGCAGGGGGCAGCAACTAATGAAAAACTGTTTTTT.

The CDR3 here is CASSLWSGRVDEQFF. DNA of the CDR3: TGTGCCAGCAGCTTATGGAGCGGGAGGGTCGATGAGCAGTTCTTC. This rearrangement joins TRBV7-3 to TRBJ2-1, with TRBD2 matching 10 bases. The junction had 6 bases not matched to a gene; V was cut back by 2 bases and J by 8 bases. The CDR3 runs to 15 residues. Germline CDR1 is SGHTA and CDR2 is FQGTGA.

This chain joins TRBV7-9 and TRBJ2-3; 7 bases align to TRBD2. J was trimmed by 4 bases and V by 7 bases; bases with no gene match: 11. The CDR3 runs to 15 residues. Germline assignment: CDR1 SEHNR and CDR2 FQNEAQ (reference sequence). CDR3 coding DNA: TGTGCCAGCATCTCCTCTAGCGGAAGTTCAGATACGCAGTATTTT. Translation: CASISSSGSSDTQYF.

With regard to this clone: This sample includes further DNA sequences coding for the same CDR3. The chain uses TRBV7-9 and TRBJ1-4, with 7 nucleotides matching TRBD1. V lost 5 bases and J lost 7; bases outside the gene matches: 7. The CDR3 runs to 14 residues. Looked up from germline, CDR1 is SEHNR and CDR2 is FQNEAQ (reference sequence). The CDR3 DNA reads TGTGCCAGCAGCATACAGGGGTCGGGTGAAAAACTGTTTTTT. It yields the protein CASSIQGSGEKLFF.

This clone was detected only once. This rearrangement joins TRBV5-8 to TRBJ1-4; TRBD1 is a possible D gene (6 bases). V lost 6 bases to trimming and J lost 6 bases, with 18 bases between them. This CDR3 is built from 15 residues. Germline loops: CDR1 SGHTS, CDR2 YDEGEE. The CDR3 loop reads CASTFWQGHDEKLFF. CDR3 nucleotide sequence: TGTGCCAGCACCTTCTGGCAGGGGCATGATGAAAAACTGTTTTTT.

As regards this clone: The same CDR3 also results from other DNA sequences found in this sample. The chain couples TRBV5-6 to TRBJ1-5; D not resolved. Between the trimmed V and J ends, which lost 2 bases and 3 bases, there was a span of 9 bases. CDR1 SGHDT and CDR2 YYEEEE come from the germline V gene. The CDR3 is 14 residues long. The CDR3 region is CASSFWQINQPQHF. For the CDR3, the DNA is TGTGCCAGCAGCTTCTGGCAGATCAATCAGCCCCAGCATTTT.

The chain combines TRBV7-2 with TRBJ2-3; possibly TRBD1 for D (5 bases). The germline V gene encodes CDR1 SGHTA and CDR2 FQGNSA. Deletions cut 6 bases from V and 1 base from J, with 8 bases between. The length of the CDR3 is 13 residues. CDR3 nucleotide sequence: TGTGCCAGCAGACAGACAGGCACAGATACGCAGTATTTT. Translating it yields CASRQTGTDTQYF.

The chain joins TRBV7-9 to TRBJ1-1; a weak D match, TRBD1 (6 bases). Germline V gives CDR1 SEHNR, CDR2 FQNEAQ (reference sequence). The V and J ends lost 4 bases and 11 bases respectively, with 17 bases between them. The CDR3 consists of 13 residues. The CDR3 sequence is CASSSSGRGQAFF. The CDR3 DNA reads TGTGCCAGCAGCTCAAGCGGGCGGGGGCAGGCTTTCTTT.

The V and J genes are TRBV7-3 and TRBJ2-1, with 7 positions matching TRBD2. Germline CDR1 SGHTA, CDR2 FQGTGA. V lost 2 bases, J lost 4 bases, and 2 bases stayed unmatched. This CDR3 has 14 residues. CDR3 nucleotide sequence: TGTGCCAGCAGCTTAGCGGGAGCTTACAATGAGCAGTTCTTC. Its protein is CASSLAGAYNEQFF.

The chain is built from TRBV21-1 and TRBJ2-1; TRBD2 was called by the table and not checked on the DNA. TRBV21-1 is a listed pseudogene. This CDR3 spans 15 amino acids. The CDR3 DNA sequence: TGTGCCAGCAGCAAACCACTAGCGGGCACCAATGAGCAGTTCTTC. This gives the protein CASSKPLAGTNEQFF.

The V and J genes are TRBV30 and TRBJ1-2, with TRBD1 matching 8 bases. V dropped 4 bases and J dropped 2; count of bases not matched to a gene: 6. Germline CDR1 is GTSNPN and CDR2 is SVGIG (reference sequence). The CDR3 is made up of 14 amino acids. As DNA, the CDR3 is TGTGCCTGGAAGCTACAGGGGGAAAACTATGGCTACACCTTC. Residues: CAWKLQGENYGYTF.